Each of the 32 T cell receptor beta chains below was sequenced from the same sample in a study of long-term antiretroviral therapy in people with HIV. With survey level as its setting, the immunoSEQ assay was v3.0. Only in-frame clones appear in the TCRdb table, and some are missing; sequencing was by immunoSEQ multiplex PCR. The data show approximately 6,400 clones, under 80% seen once. The material sequenced was unsorted PBMCs, taken 0.5 years before starting antiretroviral therapy. These receptor sequences come from a man aged 35-49 years with HIV.

The rearrangement uses TRBV9 and TRBJ1-2, with D unresolved. The CDR3 covers 14 residues. Germline lookup yields CDR1 SGDLS and CDR2 YYNGEE. Trimming removed 0 bases from V and 4 bases from J, with 10 bases in between. The CDR3 bases are TGTGCCAGCAGCGTAGAGCAGGCAGCCTATGGCTACACCTTC. Its translation: CASSVEQAAYGYTF.

V and J are TRBV6-1 and TRBJ1-6; 8 bases fit TRBD1. Germline V lookup: CDR1 MNHNS, CDR2 SASEGT. The V segment lost 7 bases and the J segment 6 bases; nucleotides outside the gene matches: 5. The CDR3 extends over 14 amino acids. The CDR3 sequence: CASNLDRGNSPLHF. The CDR3 DNA follows: TGTGCCAGCAACCTCGACAGGGGTAATTCACCCCTCCACTTT.

In DNA form, the CDR3 reads TGTGCCAGCAGCGGACAGGGACAAGGCTACACCTTC. Its translation: CASSGQGQGYTF. This sequence joins TRBV2 and TRBJ1-2, with 8 positions matching TRBD1. This CDR3 spans 12 amino acids. Germline V CDR1 and CDR2: SNHLY, FYNNEI. Germline trimming cut 6 bases from V and 8 bases from J; bases unmatched to any gene: 5. Using reference TRBV2 and TRBJ1-2 for the parts outside the CDR3, the full variable domain is EPEVTQTPSHQVTQMGQEVILRCVPISNHLYFYWYRQILGQKVEFLVSFYNNEISEKSEIFDDQFSVERPDGSNFTLKIRSTKLEDSAMYFCASSGQGQGYTFGSGTRLTVV.

This clone has more than one count but fewer than ten. The chain has TRBV6-5 and TRBJ1-1; no firm D call. The CDR3 spans 14 residues. Per germline, CDR1 MNHEY and CDR2 SVGAGI. V was cut by 7 bases and J by 1 base, with 13 bases left in between. DNA of the CDR3: TGTGCCAGCACCCCCGGGAAGTGGAACACTGAAGCTTTCTTT. Translated, it gives CASTPGKWNTEAFF.

The count of this clone is one. This sequence joins TRBV30 and TRBJ1-4; D not resolved. V lost 5 bases to trimming and J lost 8 bases, with 9 bases between them. Germline V gene data show CDR1 as GTSNPN and CDR2 as SVGIG (reference sequence). The CDR3 loop spans 11 amino acids. As DNA, the CDR3 is TGTGCCTGGTCAGAGCGGGAAAAACTGTTTTTT. Its protein product is CAWSEREKLFF.

The J gene is TRBJ2-7, the V gene TRBV7-8; a weak D match, TRBD1 (6 bases). Trimming cost V 1 base and J 7 bases, with 14 bases left between them. The CDR3 spans 14 residues. The germline V gene encodes CDR1 SGHVS and CDR2 FQNEAQ. DNA for the CDR3: TGTGCCAGCAGCTTAGGAGGGGGTATGGCAGAGCAGTACTTC. Amino acid sequence: CASSLGGGMAEQYF.

Within the sample, this clone is large. In the same sample, other DNA sequences code for this CDR3. The genes are TRBV30 and TRBJ1-1; TRBD1 might be the D (6 bases). This CDR3 comprises 11 residues. Germline V gene sequence: CDR1 GTSNPN, CDR2 SVGIG (reference sequence). V gave up 1 base and J gave up 8 bases, with 8 bases separating them. CDR3 in amino acids: CAWSEGGEAFF. CDR3 sequence (DNA): TGTGCCTGGAGTGAAGGGGGGGAAGCTTTCTTT.

The chain joins TRBV10-1 to TRBJ2-7, with 8 bases fitting TRBD1. The CDR3 has 17 residues. Germline V lookup: CDR1 WNHNN, CDR2 SYGVQD (reference sequence). The junction had 9 bases not matched to a gene; V was cut back by 0 bases and J by 2 bases. The CDR3 bases are TGCGCCAGCAGTGAGTCGGTGACGACAGGGGATCCCTACGAGCAGTACTTC. Translation gives CASSESVTTGDPYEQYF.

The chain employs TRBV19 and TRBJ2-1, with D perhaps TRBD2 (5 bases). Trimming took off 8 bases at V and 0 bases at J, with 17 bases between the two ends. Germline V CDR1 and CDR2: LNHDA, SQIVND (reference sequence). The CDR3 runs to 16 residues. The DNA of the CDR3 is TGTGCCAGTCATGATCGGACTGGCCCCTCCTACAATGAGCAGTTCTTC. Its protein product is CASHDRTGPSYNEQFF.

Regarding this clone: The junction departs from germline at one end; a sequencing error may be responsible. The V call is TRBV11-3, the J call TRBJ2-7, with 7 nucleotides matching TRBD1. CDR1 is SGHNT, CDR2 YENEEA, per germline. The CDR3 spans 13 residues. In nucleotides, the CDR3 is TGTGCCAGCAGCTTAGATGGGCAGGGGGAGATTCAGTTC. The encoded protein is CASSLDGQGEIQF.

This chain uses TRBV10-3 with TRBJ1-1; D is unclear. Trimming took 10 bases from V and 2 from J, leaving 8 bases between them. There are 11 residues in the CDR3. Germline lookup yields CDR1 ENHRY and CDR2 SYGVKD. The CDR3 here is CATQHNTEAFF. As DNA, the CDR3 is TGTGCCACCCAGCACAACACTGAAGCTTTCTTT.

This clone has more than one count but fewer than ten. The chain couples TRBV28 to TRBJ1-4; possibly TRBD1 for D (6 bases). The CDR3 loop spans 13 amino acids. The germline CDR1 and CDR2 sequences are MDHEN and SYDVKM. Trimming took 2 bases from V and 10 from J, leaving 11 bases between them. The CDR3, as DNA: TGTGCCAGCAGTTTAGGCGGCAGGGGAAAACTGTTTTTT. Protein product: CASSLGGRGKLFF. The whole variable domain, filled in from reference TRBV28 and TRBJ1-4, reads DVKVTQSSRYLVKRTGEKVFLECVQDMDHENMFWYRQDPGLGLRLIYFSYDVKMKEKGDIPEGYSVSREKKERFSLILESASTNQTSMYLCASSLGGRGKLFFGSGTQLSVL.

The J gene is TRBJ2-1, the V gene TRBV28, with TRBD2 identical over 8 bases. V was clipped by 3 bases and J by 6 bases; unmatched bases: 7. The CDR3 loop spans 15 amino acids. Germline assignment: CDR1 MDHEN and CDR2 SYDVKM. CDR3 protein: CASSFLAGLPNEQFF. Here the CDR3 DNA reads TGTGCCAGCAGTTTCTTAGCGGGGCTACCCAATGAGCAGTTCTTC.

This clone was observed a few times. V gene TRBV12-1 combines with J gene TRBJ2-7; the table calls TRBD2, which could not be checked here. TRBV12-1 is given as a pseudogene. This CDR3 region has 13 residues. CDR3 sequence: CASSRGVDYEQYF. In DNA form, the CDR3 reads TGTGCCAGCAGCCGAGGTGTGGATTACGAGCAGTACTTC.

This clone is large by share. The rearrangement uses TRBV9 and TRBJ2-7, with D possibly matching TRBD2 (5 bases). The CDR3 length is 12 residues. Looked up from germline, CDR1 is SGDLS and CDR2 is YYNGEE. The V and J ends lost 4 bases and 6 bases respectively, with 11 bases between them. In nucleotides, the CDR3 is TGTGCCAGCAGCCCCGGAGGCCGCGAGCAGTACTTC. Its translation is CASSPGGREQYF.

This rearrangement joins TRBV7-2 to TRBJ2-7; D call uncertain. CDR3 length equals 15 residues. The V gene lost 2 bases and the J gene lost 3 bases, with 14 bases spanning the gap. Germline CDR1 SGHTA, CDR2 FQGNSA. The CDR3 reads CASSLMPGALYEQYF. The CDR3 nucleotides read TGTGCCAGCAGCTTAATGCCAGGAGCCCTCTACGAGCAGTACTTC.

V is TRBV4-3 and J is TRBJ2-7; 15 nucleotides line up with TRBD2. The CDR3 consists of 15 residues. Trimming took 3 bases from V and 4 from J; bases not matched to a gene: 1. Germline CDR1 reads LGHNA; CDR2 reads YSLEER. In nucleotides, the CDR3 is TGCGCCAGCAGCCAGGGGACTAGCGGGGGGTACGAGCAGTACTTC. Its protein is CASSQGTSGGYEQYF.

The chain couples TRBV30 to TRBJ2-1, with 12 bases aligning to TRBD2. CDR3 size: 15 residues. Germline CDR1 GTSNPN, CDR2 SVGIG (reference sequence). V was pared by 4 bases and J by 6 bases, with 7 bases of the junction left unmatched. The CDR3 nucleotides read TGTGCCTGGAATTCCCTAGCGGGGGGGCCCAATGAGCAGTTCTTC. Protein: CAWNSLAGGPNEQFF. Full variable domain (outside the CDR3, taken from reference TRBV30 and TRBJ2-1): SQTIHQWPATLVQPVGSPLSLECTVEGTSNPNLYWYRQAAGRGLQLLFYSVGIGQISSEVPQNLSASRPQDRQFILSSKKLLLSDSGFYLCAWNSLAGGPNEQFFGPGTRLTVL.

CDR3 residues: CASSQVQGLVESNQPQHF. Here the CDR3 DNA reads TGCGCCAGCAGCCAAGTACAGGGCTTAGTAGAGAGCAATCAGCCCCAGCATTTT. This chain connects TRBV4-1 to TRBJ1-5; a weak D match, TRBD1 (6 bases). Germline CDR1 and CDR2: MGHRA and YSYEKL. The CDR3 length is 18 residues. V was cut by 1 base and J by 1 base, with 17 bases left in between.

V is TRBV6-5 and J is TRBJ1-2, with D hard to call. V was clipped by 2 bases and J by 3 bases, with 16 bases between them. CDR1 MNHEY and CDR2 SVGAGI come from the germline V gene. This CDR3 is 16 amino acids long. The CDR3 is CASSYRVGRNDYGYTF. The CDR3 region has the DNA TGTGCCAGCAGTTACCGAGTTGGCAGGAACGACTATGGCTACACCTTC.

V gene TRBV19 combines with J gene TRBJ2-2, with D tentatively TRBD2 (6 bases). Germline-derived CDR1 and CDR2 are LNHDA and SQIVND (reference sequence). The CDR3 is 15 amino acids. Trimming left V 8 bases short and J 5 bases short, with 18 bases between. The CDR3 loop is CASASGGTWTGELFF. CDR3 sequence (DNA): TGTGCCAGTGCATCAGGCGGGACGTGGACCGGGGAGCTGTTTTTT.

V and J are TRBV11-2 and TRBJ1-1; the D is unclear. Trimming shortened V by 2 bases and J by 3 bases, and 13 bases separated the two germline ends. The V gene's germline CDR1 is SGHAT and CDR2 FQNNGV. This CDR3 contains 15 residues. As DNA, the CDR3 is TGTGCCAGCAGCTTAAAGGCCGGGTTGGACACTGAAGCTTTCTTT. This sequence encodes CASSLKAGLDTEAFF. Based on the CDR3 plus reference TRBV11-2 and TRBJ1-1, the full variable domain is EAGVAQSPRYKIIEKRQSVAFWCNPISGHATLYWYQQILGQGPKLLIQFQNNGVVDDSQLPKDRFSAERLKGVDSTLKIQPAKLEDSAVYLCASSLKAGLDTEAFFGQGTRLTVV.

The DNA for the CDR3 is TGTGCCAGCAGCCGAGTCGTTACAGGCTACTACGAGCAGTACTTC. As protein: CASSRVVTGYYEQYF. The rearrangement links TRBV5-4 to TRBJ2-7; D possibly corresponds to TRBD1 (5 bases). Germline CDR1 is SGHNT and CDR2 is YYREEE (reference sequence). With 4 bases removed from V and 3 bases from J, the gap between germline ends came to 17 bases. The CDR3 contains 15 residues.

The chain has TRBV6-5 and TRBJ2-3; 11 bases agree with TRBD2. The length of the CDR3 is 16 residues. Germline V gene sequence: CDR1 MNHEY, CDR2 SVGAGI. J was trimmed by 4 bases and V by 4 bases; bases with no gene match: 7. The CDR3 sequence: CASSSKTSGVADTQYF. In DNA form, the CDR3 reads TGTGCCAGCAGTTCGAAGACTAGCGGGGTGGCAGATACGCAGTATTTT.

V is TRBV7-2 and J is TRBJ1-1, with a possible D match to TRBD1 (5 bases). Germline loops: CDR1 SGHTA, CDR2 FQGNSA. The CDR3 consists of 13 residues. The V end lost 5 bases, the J end lost 2 bases, and 9 bases lay between the germline ends. The chain's CDR3 is CASSRTLNTEAFF. In DNA form, the CDR3 reads TGTGCCAGCAGCAGGACACTAAACACTGAAGCTTTCTTT.

This clone was counted a single time. The CDR3 protein is CASSGRTGNEQYF. The CDR3 coding sequence is TGTGCCAGCAGCGGCCGGACAGGGAACGAGCAGTACTTC. The V and J genes are TRBV9 and TRBJ2-7, with TRBD1 identical over 8 bases. In germline, CDR1 is SGDLS, CDR2 YYNGEE. The CDR3 consists of 13 residues. Losses at the gene ends were 3 bases for V and 5 bases for J; bases not matched to a gene: 4. Variable domain in full (rest from reference TRBV9 and TRBJ2-7): DSGVTQTPKHLITATGQRVTLRCSPRSGDLSVYWYQQSLDQGLQFLIQYYNGEERAKGNILERFSAQQFPDLHSELNLSSLELGDSALYFCASSGRTGNEQYFGPGTRLTVT.

By sample fraction, this clone is large. This chain connects TRBV6-1 to TRBJ2-7, with TRBD2 as a possible D gene (6 bases). The CDR3 covers 14 residues. Germline V gene sequence: CDR1 MNHNS, CDR2 SASEGT. The V end lost 3 bases, the J end lost 3 bases, and 12 bases lay between the germline ends. CDR3 region: CASSDTGLYYEQYF. The CDR3 DNA reads as TGTGCCAGCAGTGATACGGGACTCTACTACGAGCAGTACTTC.

The V gene is TRBV4-3, the J gene TRBJ2-1; 10 nucleotides match TRBD1. CDR1 LGHNA and CDR2 YSLEER come from the germline V gene. The CDR3 is 15 residues long. J was trimmed by 4 bases and V by 1 base; bases with no gene match: 1. The DNA for the CDR3 is TGCGCCAGCAGCCAAGGGACAGGGGGTTACAATGAGCAGTTCTTC. It encodes CASSQGTGGYNEQFF.

There are a few counts of this clone. The chain recombines TRBV7-8 with TRBJ2-7, with a weak D call TRBD2 (5 bases). CDR3 length: 14 amino acids. Germline assignment: CDR1 SGHVS and CDR2 FQNEAQ. V was pared by 1 base and J by 0 bases, with 7 bases between. The CDR3 coding sequence is TGTGCCAGCAGCTTAGTGGGGAGCTCCTACGAGCAGTACTTC. Translated, it gives CASSLVGSSYEQYF.

The rearrangement links TRBV12-5 to TRBJ1-1; D might be TRBD1 (6 bases). Germline CDR1 reads LGHNT; CDR2 reads FRNRAP. The CDR3 extends over 13 amino acids. Trimming took off 5 bases at V and 1 base at J, with 8 bases between the two ends. The CDR3 DNA reads as TGTGCTAGTGGTCCGACAGGGAACACTGAAGCTTTCTTT. Translated, it gives CASGPTGNTEAFF.

The chain has TRBV6-1 and TRBJ1-2; the D gene is possibly TRBD1 (6 bases). Germline V gene data show CDR1 as MNHNS and CDR2 as SASEGT. V dropped 4 bases and J dropped 7 bases, with 19 bases sitting between them. The CDR3 consists of 15 residues. DNA of the CDR3: TGTGCCAGCAGTGCGGGAGGGGGGCCCCAGGGTGGCTACACCTTC. It codes for CASSAGGGPQGGYTF.

The V call is TRBV4-1, the J call TRBJ2-7; D may be TRBD2 (6 bases). The CDR3 loop spans 14 amino acids. V was clipped by 1 base and J by 4 bases, with 11 bases between them. The germline CDR1 and CDR2 sequences are MGHRA and YSYEKL. In nucleotides, the CDR3 is TGCGCCAGCAGCCAAGCCGGAGGGTTATACGAGCAGTACTTC. Translation gives CASSQAGGLYEQYF.